This entry lists 25 T cell receptor beta chains sequenced from one sample in a study of blood T cell repertoires in COVID-19. Profiled with immunoSEQ multiplex PCR; TCRdb holds only in-frame clones, not every one. The data show around 200,000 clones, around 80% seen once. Sequencing used peripheral blood. The source is a man aged 25 to 40 with active or convalescent COVID-19.

The chain is built from TRBV4-1 and TRBJ2-3, with TRBD1 matching 9 bases. The germline V gene has CDR1 MGHRA and CDR2 YSYEKL. CDR3 length: 18 amino acids. With 1 base clipped from V and 2 bases from J, the junction kept 10 bases outside the gene matches. Here the CDR3 reads CASSQGHYRGPYTDTQYF. DNA of the CDR3: TGCGCCAGCAGCCAAGGTCATTACAGGGGGCCGTACACAGATACGCAGTATTTT.

The chain is built from TRBV3-1 (or the pseudogene TRBV3-2) and TRBJ1-1; D is unclear. The CDR3 loop spans 14 amino acids. The germline V gene encodes CDR1 LGHDT and CDR2 YNNKEL (reference sequence). V was trimmed by 1 base and J by 6 bases, leaving 12 bases between them. CDR3 in amino acids: CASSQAEVSAEAFF. CDR3 nucleotides: TGTGCCAGCAGCCAAGCTGAGGTCTCGGCTGAAGCTTTCTTT.

This sequence joins TRBV21-1 and TRBJ2-7; the D call in the table, TRBD2, was not verified against the DNA. TRBV21-1 is a recognized pseudogene. The CDR3 sequence is 12 residues long. The CDR3 nucleotides read TGTGCCAGCGGAGAGACGGCCTACGAGCAGTACTTC. Translated: CASGETAYEQYF.

The chain combines TRBV24-1 with TRBJ2-3, with 7 bases aligning to TRBD1. Germline V CDR1 and CDR2: KGHDR, SFDVKD. This CDR3 has 12 residues. The ends lost 5 bases at V and 6 bases at J; junction bases unmatched: 1. As DNA, the CDR3 is TGTGCCACCAGTGTCAGGGGGGATACGCAGTATTTT. This sequence encodes CATSVRGDTQYF.

This chain joins TRBV19 and TRBJ1-1; 9 positions agree with TRBD1. The CDR3 is made up of 17 amino acids. CDR1 is LNHDA, CDR2 SQIVND, per germline (reference sequence). Unmatched junction bases numbered 14, after V lost 5 bases and J lost 4 bases. The CDR3 loop reads CASSLTGTGRAGTEAFF. CDR3 DNA: TGTGCCAGTAGTTTGACCGGGACAGGGAGGGCGGGCACTGAAGCTTTCTTT.

The chain recombines TRBV4-1 with TRBJ1-6; TRBD1 matches at 7 bases. Germline V gene lookup returns CDR1 MGHRA and CDR2 YSYEKL. The CDR3 extends over 16 amino acids. The junction had 7 bases not matched to a gene; V was cut back by 1 base and J by 7 bases. CDR3 bases: TGCGCCAGCAGCCAAGTGGCCGGGACAGTGAATTCACCCCTCCACTTT. It codes for CASSQVAGTVNSPLHF.

This chain links TRBV7-3 with TRBJ2-6; 10 bases map to TRBD1. Trimming at V came to 6 bases and at J to 1 base, leaving 6 bases not matched to a gene. This CDR3 spans 17 amino acids. Germline V gene sequence: CDR1 SGHTA, CDR2 FQGTGA. This CDR3 is CASSSRDRGSGANVLTF. In nucleotides, the CDR3 is TGTGCCAGCAGTTCCCGGGACAGGGGATCTGGGGCCAACGTCCTGACTTTC.

The V gene is TRBV5-4, the J gene TRBJ2-7, with D possibly matching TRBD1 (5 bases). V was cut by 4 bases and J by 4 bases, with 12 bases left in between. There are 13 residues in the CDR3. CDR1 is SGHNT and CDR2 is YYREEE in the germline V gene (reference sequence). Here the CDR3 reads CASSIFQGYEQYF. For the CDR3, the DNA is TGTGCCAGCAGCATATTCCAGGGTTACGAGCAGTACTTC.

This chain links TRBV10-2 with TRBJ1-1; no clear D. Looked up from germline, CDR1 is WSHSY and CDR2 is SAAADI. V lost 2 bases and J 0 bases, leaving 16 bases between the germline ends. The CDR3 is 17 amino acids. The CDR3 DNA reads TGCGCCAGCAGTGAGCCAACGAGAGCGGAGTTGAACACTGAAGCTTTCTTT. Amino acids: CASSEPTRAELNTEAFF.

The genes are TRBV5-1 and TRBJ2-3; the D gene is possibly TRBD2 (6 bases). The CDR3 extends over 16 amino acids. V lost 0 bases, J lost 2 bases, and 13 bases lay in between. The germline V gene encodes CDR1 SGHRS and CDR2 YFSETQ. The CDR3: CASSLVGASATDTQYF. Written as DNA, the CDR3 is TGCGCCAGCAGCTTGGTGGGCGCTAGCGCCACAGATACGCAGTATTTT.

The genes are TRBV5-6 and TRBJ2-7, with D unresolved. CDR3 length equals 15 residues. CDR1 SGHDT and CDR2 YYEEEE come from the germline V gene. Trimming took off 0 bases at V and 0 bases at J, with 10 bases between the two ends. The CDR3 here is CASSLARYLSYEQYF. The CDR3 DNA follows: TGTGCCAGCAGCTTGGCGCGTTACCTCTCCTACGAGCAGTACTTC.

The table lists this clone with a few counts. The genes are TRBV5-6 and TRBJ1-2; D might be TRBD1 (5 bases). Germline V gene lookup returns CDR1 SGHDT and CDR2 YYEEEE. This CDR3 is built from 13 residues. The V and J ends lost 5 bases and 4 bases respectively, with 12 bases between them. CDR3 loop: CASSSDTFYGYTF. The CDR3 DNA sequence: TGTGCCAGCAGTTCGGACACATTCTATGGCTACACCTTC.

The V and J genes are TRBV7-2 and TRBJ2-1, with 9 bases that match TRBD2. The V gene's germline CDR1 is SGHTA and CDR2 FQGNSA. The J segment lost 10 bases and the V segment lost 1 base, leaving 8 bases of the junction unmatched. The CDR3 is 15 amino acids. The CDR3 is CASSLEGGRASEQFF. DNA for the CDR3: TGTGCCAGCAGCTTAGAGGGCGGGAGGGCCAGCGAGCAGTTCTTC.

V is TRBV5-1 and J is TRBJ2-2; a possible D gene is TRBD2 (7 bases). Trimming shortened V by 4 bases and J by 5 bases, and 18 bases separated the two germline ends. Germline lookup yields CDR1 SGHRS and CDR2 YFSETQ. This CDR3 is built from 16 residues. Here the CDR3 DNA reads TGCGCCAGCAGCCCCTCTAAGGGGGGGGATACCGGGGAGCTGTTTTTT. Its protein product is CASSPSKGGDTGELFF.

The chain uses TRBV5-1 and TRBJ2-3; D is ambiguous. Trimming took 2 bases from V and 0 from J, leaving 13 bases between them. Germline CDR1 is SGHRS and CDR2 is YFSETQ. The CDR3 sequence is 16 residues long. The CDR3 bases are TGCGCCAGCAGCTTCCTAACTGCCTCTAGCACAGATACGCAGTATTTT. As protein: CASSFLTASSTDTQYF.

The chain combines TRBV4-2 with TRBJ1-6; the match to TRBD1 covers 9 bases. Germline V gene data show CDR1 as LGHNA and CDR2 as YNFKEQ. The V segment lost 4 bases and the J segment 8 bases; nucleotides outside the gene matches: 9. CDR3 size: 16 residues. The CDR3 loop is CASSPPPGQGYSPLHF. For the CDR3, the DNA is TGTGCCAGCAGCCCCCCTCCGGGACAGGGCTATTCACCCCTCCACTTT.

V is TRBV10-3 and J is TRBJ1-1, with unresolved D. Trimming took 3 bases from V and 5 from J, leaving 10 bases between them. The CDR3 spans 13 residues. The germline V gene has CDR1 ENHRY and CDR2 SYGVKD. The CDR3: CAISEQTSTEAFF. CDR3 DNA: TGTGCCATCAGTGAACAGACGAGTACTGAAGCTTTCTTT.

This rearrangement joins TRBV25-1 to TRBJ1-2, with 8 bases lining up with TRBD1. This CDR3 comprises 14 residues. Trimming at V came to 6 bases and at J to 4 bases, leaving 7 bases not matched to a gene. Germline CDR1 reads MGHDK; CDR2 reads SYGVNS. CDR3 region: CASRDRAGAYGYTF. The CDR3 bases are TGTGCCAGCAGGGACAGGGCCGGGGCCTATGGCTACACCTTC.

V usage is TRBV19 and J usage is TRBJ1-2; D is uncertain. This CDR3 is 11 amino acids long. V was pared by 9 bases and J by 0 bases, with 5 bases between. Germline CDR1 and CDR2: LNHDA and SQIVND (reference sequence). The CDR3, as DNA: TGTGCCAGCCAGGCTAACTATGGCTACACCTTC. Translating it yields CASQANYGYTF.

The chain carries TRBV7-2 and TRBJ2-2; 8 positions match TRBD2. The V segment lost 5 bases and the J segment 1 base; nucleotides outside the gene matches: 9. Germline V gives CDR1 SGHTA, CDR2 FQGNSA. The CDR3 runs 17 residues. This CDR3 reads CASSPSPTSGNTGELFF. As DNA, the CDR3 is TGTGCCAGCAGCCCTAGCCCTACTAGCGGGAACACCGGGGAGCTGTTTTTT.

This sequence joins TRBV18 and TRBJ1-5, with 8 bases lining up with TRBD1. V shed 3 bases and J 3 bases; nucleotides not matched to a gene: 4. The CDR3 is 15 residues long. Per the germline V gene, CDR1 is KGHSH and CDR2 is LQKENI. The CDR3 spells CASSPTGVLNQPQHF. For the CDR3, the DNA is TGTGCCAGCTCACCGACAGGGGTCCTCAATCAGCCCCAGCATTTT.

The chain recombines TRBV28 with TRBJ1-3; perhaps TRBD1 as D (6 bases). This CDR3 is 14 amino acids long. Germline CDR1 is MDHEN and CDR2 is SYDVKM. Deletions cut 6 bases from V and 2 bases from J, with 11 bases between. The DNA for the CDR3 is TGTGCCAGCAGGCCCCGGACAGCTGGAAACACCATATATTTT. Protein sequence: CASRPRTAGNTIYF.

V and J are TRBV6-4 and TRBJ2-5; the D is unclear. The germline CDR1 and CDR2 sequences are MRHNA and SNTAGT. CDR3 length: 13 amino acids. V lost 6 bases and J lost 2, with 10 bases in between. The CDR3 DNA sequence: TGTGCCAGCAGACGAGCGATACAAGAGACCCAGTACTTC. Translating gives CASRRAIQETQYF.

The rearrangement uses TRBV5-1 and TRBJ2-7, with a tentative D call TRBD2 (6 bases). The length of the CDR3 is 14 residues. V was shortened by 4 bases and J by 0 bases, with 11 bases between the two germline ends. Germline V lookup: CDR1 SGHRS, CDR2 YFSETQ. The CDR3 region is CASSMDYPSYEQYF. DNA for the CDR3: TGCGCCAGCAGCATGGACTACCCCTCCTACGAGCAGTACTTC.

The genes are TRBV24-1 and TRBJ2-7, with 9 bases lining up with TRBD1. V was clipped by 6 bases and J by 4 bases; unmatched bases: 9. The CDR3 runs 15 residues. The germline V gene has CDR1 KGHDR and CDR2 SFDVKD. CDR3: CATSPSFGTGYEQYF. For the CDR3, the DNA is TGTGCCACCAGTCCCTCCTTCGGGACAGGGTACGAGCAGTACTTC.